A single sample is the source of the 9 T cell receptor beta chains below, sequenced in a study of blood T cells in healthy people across ages. Primers used in a second PCR of roughly 7 to 11 cycles were a sample-barcoded 5' primer and a J-beta primer mix. MiXCR, applied by TCRdb to the 5' RACE reads, yields one record per CDR3 protein. Here the sample spans roughly 680,000 distinct CDR3 sequences, around 48% being singletons. Sequenced material: blood. These receptor sequences come from a woman between 55 and 75 years old in good health.

The chain couples TRBV29-1 to TRBJ1-2; D uncertain. The germline gives CDR1 SQVTM, CDR2 ANQGSEA. Trimming took off 3 bases at V and 0 bases at J, with 11 bases between the two ends. This CDR3 spans 14 amino acids. The CDR3 DNA follows: TGCAGCGTTGAGGGCAGCATCTCTAACTATGGCTACACCTTC. Translated, it gives CSVEGSISNYGYTF.

The gene calls are TRBV4-3 and TRBJ1-1; the D gene is possibly TRBD1 (5 bases). V gave up 0 bases and J gave up 4 bases, with 15 bases separating them. Germline loops: CDR1 LGHNA, CDR2 YSLEER. The CDR3 runs 16 residues. The CDR3 nucleotides read TGCGCCAGCAGCCAAGATTGGGAGGGGCTCGGCACTGAAGCTTTCTTT. Residues: CASSQDWEGLGTEAFF.

This clonotype was found a few times. J is TRBJ2-7 and V is TRBV18; a weak D match, TRBD1 (5 bases). Trimming removed 4 bases at V and 1 base at J, with 11 bases between. Germline V CDR1 and CDR2: KGHSH, LQKENI. The CDR3 is made up of 14 amino acids. The CDR3 spells CASSLTRESYEQYF. The CDR3 DNA reads TGTGCCAGCTCACTTACCAGGGAATCCTACGAGCAGTACTTC.

The J gene is TRBJ2-2, the V gene TRBV15; D is undetermined. The germline gives CDR1 LNHNV, CDR2 YYDKDF (reference sequence). The CDR3 is 15 residues long. Trimming took 1 base from V and 4 from J, leaving 10 bases between them. In DNA form, the CDR3 reads TGTGCCACCAGCAGAGCCCGGAGAGCCACCGGGGAGCTGTTTTTT. This translates into CATSRARRATGELFF.

The rearrangement joins TRBV29-1 to TRBJ2-3; the D gene is possibly TRBD2 (5 bases). Germline values: CDR1 SQVTM, CDR2 ANQGSEA. The CDR3 spans 16 residues. With 1 base removed from V and 3 bases from J, the gap between germline ends came to 17 bases. The CDR3 nucleotides are TGCAGCGTTGAAGCGTGGCAGGAGGATCGAACAGATACGCAGTATTTT. It specifies CSVEAWQEDRTDTQYF.

This chain links TRBV20-1 with TRBJ1-1; D perhaps matches TRBD1 (5 bases). The germline V and J ends were trimmed by 6 bases and 0 bases, with 11 bases remaining between them. Germline assignment: CDR1 DFQATT and CDR2 SNEGSKA (reference sequence). The length of the CDR3 is 13 residues. CDR3 region: CSAGGTLNTEAFF. The CDR3 nucleotides are TGCAGTGCGGGCGGGACTTTGAACACTGAAGCTTTCTTT.

A word on this clonotype: At one boundary the junction diverges from the germline segment, which might be a read error. The chain recombines TRBV30 with TRBJ2-1; D might be TRBD1 (5 bases). The CDR3 has 14 amino acids. Germline lookup yields CDR1 GTSNPN and CDR2 SVGIG (reference sequence). CDR3: CAWSFWGSHNEQFF. The CDR3 DNA sequence: TGTGCCTGGAGTTTCTGGGGCTCCCACAATGAGCAGTTCTTC.

This clonotype has at least ten counts. The rearrangement joins TRBV15 to TRBJ2-2; no firm D call. The germline V gene encodes CDR1 LNHNV and CDR2 YYDKDF (reference sequence). V lost 0 bases and J lost 6, with 5 bases in between. This CDR3 comprises 13 residues. DNA of the CDR3: TGTGCCACCAGCAGAGACGGGTCCGGGGAGCTGTTTTTT. Translated: CATSRDGSGELFF.

A few counts support this clonotype. The rearrangement links TRBV20-1 to TRBJ2-7, with D possibly matching TRBD1 (6 bases). Germline V gene data show CDR1 as DFQATT and CDR2 as SNEGSKA (reference sequence). The V and J ends lost 3 bases and 3 bases respectively, with 18 bases between them. This CDR3 region has 15 residues. The CDR3 DNA sequence: TGCAGTGCTAGTAACGCTCGGACAGCCGGCTACGAGCAGTACTTC. Its protein is CSASNARTAGYEQYF.